One and the same sample provided the 21 T cell receptor beta chains below, sequenced in a study of blood T cell repertoires in COVID-19. TCRdb's copy holds only in-frame clones and misses some; the assay was immunoSEQ multiplex PCR. Found here are 90,000 to 95,000 clones, approximately 90% of them singletons; the top ten hold 4.8%. Material: peripheral blood. These receptors came from a woman aged 80 or over with active COVID-19.

The sample holds one count of this clone. The chain links TRBV5-8 to TRBJ2-5; 9 bases are shared with TRBD1. The junction had 5 bases not matched to a gene; V was cut back by 0 bases and J by 5 bases. This CDR3 is 15 amino acids long. Germline V CDR1 and CDR2: SGHTS, YDEGEE. The CDR3 spells CASSLEGQGAETQYF. DNA of the CDR3: TGTGCCAGCAGCTTGGAGGGACAGGGCGCGGAGACCCAGTACTTC.

This chain uses TRBV29-1 with TRBJ2-3; weak D call: TRBD1 (5 bases). The CDR3 is 13 residues long. CDR1 SQVTM and CDR2 ANQGSEA come from the germline V gene. The V and J ends lost 5 bases and 2 bases respectively, with 11 bases between them. CDR3 DNA sequence: TGCAGCGTTTATGACAGTTACACAGATACGCAGTATTTT. Its protein product is CSVYDSYTDTQYF.

A remark on this clone: This specimen includes other DNA sequences encoding the same CDR3. V usage is TRBV18 and J usage is TRBJ2-5; perhaps TRBD1 as D (6 bases). The CDR3 has 13 residues. The germline V and J ends were trimmed by 3 bases and 5 bases, with 10 bases remaining between them. The germline V gene encodes CDR1 KGHSH and CDR2 LQKENI. The CDR3: CASSPGQKETQYF. As DNA, the CDR3 is TGTGCCAGCTCACCTGGACAGAAGGAGACCCAGTACTTC.

The CDR3 nucleotides read TGTGCCACCAGTGCGTCAGGGGAAGGCGAAAAACTGTTTTTT. This sequence encodes CATSASGEGEKLFF. The rearrangement uses TRBV24-1 and TRBJ1-4; D might be TRBD1 (6 bases). The germline gives CDR1 KGHDR, CDR2 SFDVKD. This CDR3 contains 14 residues. V shed 5 bases and J shed 8 bases, with 14 bases lying between them.

The CDR3 bases are TGTGCCAGCAGGCGGACAGATACGCAGTATTTT. Amino acids: CASRRTDTQYF. The rearrangement joins TRBV6-6 to TRBJ2-3; D uncertain. V was shortened by 6 bases and J by 3 bases, with 4 bases between the two germline ends. CDR1 and CDR2 from the germline V gene are MNHNY and SVGAGI (reference sequence). The length of the CDR3 is 11 residues.

The rearrangement links TRBV9 to TRBJ1-1; 10 positions match TRBD1. CDR3 length equals 15 residues. Unmatched junction bases numbered 5, after V lost 3 bases and J lost 3 bases. Per the germline V gene, CDR1 is SGDLS and CDR2 is YYNGEE. CDR3 nucleotide sequence: TGTGCCAGCAGCGCGGGGACAGGGGTTTACACTGAAGCTTTCTTT. Translation gives CASSAGTGVYTEAFF.

The chain combines TRBV20-1 with TRBJ2-1, with no clear D. This CDR3 is built from 17 residues. CDR1 and CDR2 (germline): DFQATT, SNEGSKA (reference sequence). V lost 3 bases to trimming and J lost 2 bases, with 20 bases between them. The chain's CDR3 is CSASGMPPRVPYNEQFF. CDR3 sequence (DNA): TGCAGTGCTAGTGGGATGCCGCCCCGGGTCCCCTACAATGAGCAGTTCTTC.

CDR3 DNA sequence: TGTGCCAGCAGCGTGGGGACTAGCGTTTATCAGTACTTC. Its protein product is CASSVGTSVYQYF. The chain has TRBV5-4 and TRBJ2-7, with TRBD2 matching 10 bases. This CDR3 has 13 residues. V was pared by 4 bases and J by 10 bases, with 8 bases of the junction left unmatched. The germline V gene has CDR1 SGHNT and CDR2 YYREEE (reference sequence).

This chain links TRBV6-1 with TRBJ2-4; 12 bases are a match to TRBD1. CDR3 length equals 16 residues. CDR1 MNHNS and CDR2 SASEGT come from the germline V gene. The J segment lost 1 base and the V segment lost 4 bases, leaving 2 bases of the junction unmatched. DNA for the CDR3: TGTGCCAGCAGTGCGGGGACAGGGGGCGCCAAAAACATTCAGTACTTC. Translation: CASSAGTGGAKNIQYF.

This rearrangement joins TRBV29-1 to TRBJ1-1; D is undetermined. Trimming shortened V by 4 bases and J by 2 bases, and 11 bases separated the two germline ends. The germline CDR1 and CDR2 sequences are SQVTM and ANQGSEA. This CDR3 comprises 13 residues. The CDR3 loop reads CSVGEYSNTEAFF. CDR3 nucleotides: TGCAGCGTTGGGGAGTATTCAAACACTGAAGCTTTCTTT.

Points on this clone: At the DNA level, this CDR3 is encoded by other sequences in the same sample as well. This chain links TRBV29-1 with TRBJ2-7, with 10 bases that match TRBD2. V gave up 1 base and J gave up 3 bases; unmatched junction bases: 6. In germline, CDR1 is SQVTM, CDR2 ANQGSEA. This CDR3 spans 15 amino acids. Here the CDR3 DNA reads TGCAGCGTTGAAGGGGGGCTAGCGGGAGACTACGAGCAGTACTTC. Protein sequence: CSVEGGLAGDYEQYF.

This rearrangement joins TRBV6-5 to TRBJ1-6; 10 bases match TRBD1. CDR3 size: 15 residues. V lost 6 bases to trimming and J lost 9 bases; unmatched junction nucleotides: 8. Germline CDR1 MNHEY, CDR2 SVGAGI. CDR3 protein: CASRTDRGMFSPLHF. CDR3 DNA: TGTGCCAGCAGAACGGACAGGGGGATGTTTTCACCCCTCCACTTT.

The J gene is TRBJ1-2, the V gene TRBV7-9, with unresolved D. Deletions cut 5 bases from V and 4 bases from J, with 8 bases between. The CDR3 totals 12 residues. Germline loops: CDR1 SEHNR, CDR2 FQNEAQ (reference sequence). CDR3 protein: CASSQATYGYTF. The DNA of the CDR3 is TGTGCCAGCAGCCAGGCCACCTATGGCTACACCTTC.

The rearrangement links TRBV4-1 to TRBJ2-7, with 7 bases fitting TRBD2. The length of the CDR3 is 15 residues. The J segment lost 6 bases and the V segment lost 4 bases, leaving 12 bases of the junction unmatched. Germline CDR1 reads MGHRA; CDR2 reads YSYEKL. CDR3 loop: CASSLSGTISLEQYF. The CDR3 DNA follows: TGCGCCAGCAGCCTATCCGGGACTATCTCTCTCGAGCAGTACTTC.

The chain combines TRBV6-1 with TRBJ1-1, with 7 nucleotides matching TRBD1. The V gene's germline CDR1 is MNHNS and CDR2 SASEGT. The CDR3 has 17 amino acids. The junction had 12 bases not matched to a gene; V was cut back by 2 bases and J by 3 bases. This CDR3 reads CASSENFPTGADTEAFF. Here the CDR3 DNA reads TGTGCCAGCAGTGAAAATTTCCCCACAGGGGCAGACACTGAAGCTTTCTTT.

The rearrangement uses TRBV28 and TRBJ1-3, with D maybe TRBD1 (6 bases). With 6 bases removed from V and 10 bases from J, the gap between germline ends came to 22 bases. This CDR3 contains 15 residues. The germline V gene encodes CDR1 MDHEN and CDR2 SYDVKM. CDR3: CASRTRQDSPGTIYF. The CDR3 DNA reads TGTGCCAGCAGGACCCGACAGGACTCTCCGGGGACCATATATTTT.

The chain links TRBV11-3 to TRBJ1-2, with a weak D call TRBD1 (5 bases). In germline, CDR1 is SGHNT, CDR2 YENEEA. Deletions cut 6 bases from V and 7 bases from J, with 18 bases between. The CDR3 contains 14 residues. CDR3 loop: CASRTEGVLGGYTF. CDR3 nucleotide sequence: TGTGCCAGCAGAACAGAAGGGGTGCTAGGTGGCTACACCTTC.

The chain carries TRBV19 and TRBJ2-3, with TRBD2 matching 12 bases. Germline V gives CDR1 LNHDA, CDR2 SQIVND (reference sequence). The CDR3 length is 16 residues. V gave up 3 bases and J gave up 5 bases; unmatched junction bases: 6. The CDR3, as DNA: TGTGCCAGTAGTATTCTAGCGGGAGGGCCTAGAGATACGCAGTATTTT. This translates into CASSILAGGPRDTQYF.

The chain is built from TRBV10-1 and TRBJ2-7, with a tentative D call TRBD1 (6 bases). The CDR3 is 15 residues long. Trimming pared 4 bases from V and 3 bases from J, leaving 16 bases between. Per the germline V gene, CDR1 is WNHNN and CDR2 is SYGVQD (reference sequence). CDR3 bases: TGCGCCAGCAGTGCCGTCTTGACAGGAGTCTACGAGCAGTACTTC. Amino acids: CASSAVLTGVYEQYF.

The chain links TRBV7-9 to TRBJ2-7; TRBD1 matches at 9 bases. V dropped 5 bases and J dropped 3; count of bases not matched to a gene: 8. Germline V gene data show CDR1 as SEHNR and CDR2 as FQNEAQ (reference sequence). The CDR3 consists of 15 residues. CDR3 amino acids: CASSILRDRDYEQYF. In DNA form, the CDR3 reads TGTGCCAGCAGCATACTCCGGGACAGGGACTACGAGCAGTACTTC.

The chain employs TRBV28 and TRBJ2-7; TRBD1 aligns across 8 bases. V dropped 6 bases and J dropped 0; count of bases not matched to a gene: 4. Germline V gene lookup returns CDR1 MDHEN and CDR2 SYDVKM. This CDR3 spans 14 amino acids. The CDR3 bases are TGTGCCAGCAGGGGGGACAGGAGCTCCTACGAGCAGTACTTC. Its translation: CASRGDRSSYEQYF.